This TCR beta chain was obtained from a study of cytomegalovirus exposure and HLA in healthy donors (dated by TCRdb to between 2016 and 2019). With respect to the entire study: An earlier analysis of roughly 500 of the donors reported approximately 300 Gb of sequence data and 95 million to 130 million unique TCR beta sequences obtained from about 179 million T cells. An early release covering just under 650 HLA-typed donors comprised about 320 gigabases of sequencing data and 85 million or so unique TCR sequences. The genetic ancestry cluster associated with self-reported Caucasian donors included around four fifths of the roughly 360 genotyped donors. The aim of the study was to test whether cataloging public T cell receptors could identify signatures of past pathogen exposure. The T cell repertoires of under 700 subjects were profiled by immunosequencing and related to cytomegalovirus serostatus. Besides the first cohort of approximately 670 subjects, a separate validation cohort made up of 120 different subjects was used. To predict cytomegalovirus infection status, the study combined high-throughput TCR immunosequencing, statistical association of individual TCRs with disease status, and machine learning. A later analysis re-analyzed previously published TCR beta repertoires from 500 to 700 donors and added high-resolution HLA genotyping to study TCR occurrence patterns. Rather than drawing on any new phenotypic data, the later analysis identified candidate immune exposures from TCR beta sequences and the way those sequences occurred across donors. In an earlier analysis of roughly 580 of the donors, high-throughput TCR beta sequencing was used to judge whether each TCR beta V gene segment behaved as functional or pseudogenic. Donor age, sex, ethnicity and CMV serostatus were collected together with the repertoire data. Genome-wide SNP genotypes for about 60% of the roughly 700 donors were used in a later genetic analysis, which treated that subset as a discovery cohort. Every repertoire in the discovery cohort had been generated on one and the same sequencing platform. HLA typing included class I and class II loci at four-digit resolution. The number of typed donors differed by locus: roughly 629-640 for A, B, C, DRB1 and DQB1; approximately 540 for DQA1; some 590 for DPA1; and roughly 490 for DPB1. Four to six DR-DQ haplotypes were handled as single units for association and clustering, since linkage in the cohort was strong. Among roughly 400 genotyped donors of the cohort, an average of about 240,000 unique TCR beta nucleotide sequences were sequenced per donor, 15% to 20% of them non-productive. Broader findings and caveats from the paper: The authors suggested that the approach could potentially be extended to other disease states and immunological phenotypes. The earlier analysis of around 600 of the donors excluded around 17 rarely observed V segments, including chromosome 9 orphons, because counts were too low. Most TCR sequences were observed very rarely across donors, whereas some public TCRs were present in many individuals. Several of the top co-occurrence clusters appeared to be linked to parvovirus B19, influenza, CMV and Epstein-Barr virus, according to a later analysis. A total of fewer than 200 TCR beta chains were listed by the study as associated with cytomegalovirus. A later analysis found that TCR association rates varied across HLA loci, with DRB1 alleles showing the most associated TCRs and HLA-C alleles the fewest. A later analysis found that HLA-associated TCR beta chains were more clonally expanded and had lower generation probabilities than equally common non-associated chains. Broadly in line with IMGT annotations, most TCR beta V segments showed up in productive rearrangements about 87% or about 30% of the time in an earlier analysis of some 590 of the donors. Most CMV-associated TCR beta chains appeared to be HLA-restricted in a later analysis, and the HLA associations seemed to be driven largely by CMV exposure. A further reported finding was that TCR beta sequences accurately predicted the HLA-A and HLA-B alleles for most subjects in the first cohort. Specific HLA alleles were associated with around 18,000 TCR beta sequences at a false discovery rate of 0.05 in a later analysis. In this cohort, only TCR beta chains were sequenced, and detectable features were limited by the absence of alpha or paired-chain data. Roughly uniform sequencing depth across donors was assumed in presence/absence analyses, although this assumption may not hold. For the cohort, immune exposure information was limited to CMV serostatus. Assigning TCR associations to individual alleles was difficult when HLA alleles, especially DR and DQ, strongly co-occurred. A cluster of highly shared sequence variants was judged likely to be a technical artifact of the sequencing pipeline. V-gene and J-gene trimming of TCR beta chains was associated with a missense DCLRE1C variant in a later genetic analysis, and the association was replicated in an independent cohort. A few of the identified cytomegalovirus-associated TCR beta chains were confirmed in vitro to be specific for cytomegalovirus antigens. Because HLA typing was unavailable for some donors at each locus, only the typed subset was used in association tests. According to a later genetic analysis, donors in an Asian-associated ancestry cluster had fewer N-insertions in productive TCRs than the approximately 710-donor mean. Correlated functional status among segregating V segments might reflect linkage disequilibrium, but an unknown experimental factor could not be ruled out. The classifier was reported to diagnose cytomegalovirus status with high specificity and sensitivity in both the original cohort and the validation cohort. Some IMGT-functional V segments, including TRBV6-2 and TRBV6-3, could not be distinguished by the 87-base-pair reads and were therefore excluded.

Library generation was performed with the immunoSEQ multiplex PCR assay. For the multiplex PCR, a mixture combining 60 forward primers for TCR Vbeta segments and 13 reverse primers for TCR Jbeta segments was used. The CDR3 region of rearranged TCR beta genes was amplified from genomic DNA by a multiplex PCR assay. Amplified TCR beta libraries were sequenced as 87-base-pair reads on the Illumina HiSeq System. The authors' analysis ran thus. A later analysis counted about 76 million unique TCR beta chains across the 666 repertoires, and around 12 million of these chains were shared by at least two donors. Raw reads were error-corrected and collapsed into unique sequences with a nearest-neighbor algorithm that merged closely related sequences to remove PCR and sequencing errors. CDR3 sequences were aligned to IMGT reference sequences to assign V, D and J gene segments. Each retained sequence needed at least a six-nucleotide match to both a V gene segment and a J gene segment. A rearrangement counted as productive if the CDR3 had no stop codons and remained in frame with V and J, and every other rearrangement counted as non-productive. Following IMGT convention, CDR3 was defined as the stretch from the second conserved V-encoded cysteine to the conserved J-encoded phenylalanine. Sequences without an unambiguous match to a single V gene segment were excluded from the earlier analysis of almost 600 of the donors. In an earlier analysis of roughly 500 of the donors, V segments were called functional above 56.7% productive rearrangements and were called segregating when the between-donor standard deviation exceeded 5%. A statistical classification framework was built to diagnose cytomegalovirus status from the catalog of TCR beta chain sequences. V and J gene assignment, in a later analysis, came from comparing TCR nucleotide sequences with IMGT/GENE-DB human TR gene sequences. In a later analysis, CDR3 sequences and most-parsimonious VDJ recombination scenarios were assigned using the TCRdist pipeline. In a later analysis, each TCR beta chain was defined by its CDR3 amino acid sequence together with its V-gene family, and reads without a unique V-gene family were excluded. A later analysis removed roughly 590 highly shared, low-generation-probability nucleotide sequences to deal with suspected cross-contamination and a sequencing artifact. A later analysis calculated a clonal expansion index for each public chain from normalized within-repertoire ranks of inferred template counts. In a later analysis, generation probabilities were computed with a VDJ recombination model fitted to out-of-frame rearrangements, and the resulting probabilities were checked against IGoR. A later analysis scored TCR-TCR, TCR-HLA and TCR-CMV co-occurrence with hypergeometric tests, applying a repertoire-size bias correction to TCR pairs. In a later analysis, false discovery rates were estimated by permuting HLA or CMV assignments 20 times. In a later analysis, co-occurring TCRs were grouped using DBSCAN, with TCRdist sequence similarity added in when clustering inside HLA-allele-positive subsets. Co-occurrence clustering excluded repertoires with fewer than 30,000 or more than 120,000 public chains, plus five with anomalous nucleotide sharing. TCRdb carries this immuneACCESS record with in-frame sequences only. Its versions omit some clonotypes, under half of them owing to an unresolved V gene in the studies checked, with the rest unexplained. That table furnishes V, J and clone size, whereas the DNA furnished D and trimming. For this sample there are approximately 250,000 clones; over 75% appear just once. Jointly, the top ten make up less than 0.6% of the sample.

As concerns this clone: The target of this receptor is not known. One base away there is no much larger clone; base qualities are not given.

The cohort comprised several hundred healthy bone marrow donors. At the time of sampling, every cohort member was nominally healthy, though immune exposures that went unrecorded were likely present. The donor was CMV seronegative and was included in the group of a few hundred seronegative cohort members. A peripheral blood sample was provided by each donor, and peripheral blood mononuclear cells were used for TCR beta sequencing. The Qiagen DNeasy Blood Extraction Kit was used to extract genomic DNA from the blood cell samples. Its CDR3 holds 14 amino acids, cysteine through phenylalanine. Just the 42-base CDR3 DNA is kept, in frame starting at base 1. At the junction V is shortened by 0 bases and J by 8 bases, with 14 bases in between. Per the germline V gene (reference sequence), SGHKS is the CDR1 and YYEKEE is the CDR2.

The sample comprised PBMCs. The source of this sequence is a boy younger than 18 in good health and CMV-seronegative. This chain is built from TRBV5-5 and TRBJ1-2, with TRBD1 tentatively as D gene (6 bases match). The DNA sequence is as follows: TGTGCCAGCAGCTTGGCCGGCCGGGACACGGGCTACACCTTC. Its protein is CASSLAGRDTGYTF. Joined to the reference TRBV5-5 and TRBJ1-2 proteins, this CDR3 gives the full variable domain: DAGVTQSPTHLIKTRGQQVTLRCSPISGHKSVSWYQQVLGQGPQFIFQYYEKEERGRGNFPDRFSARQFPNYSSELNVNALLLGDSALYLCASSLAGRDTGYTFGSGTRLTVV.